This note documents a single T cell receptor beta chain sequence. There are 14 residues in the CDR3. Germline V gives CDR1 MGHRA, CDR2 YSYEKL. The V segment lost 1 base and the J segment 8 bases; nucleotides outside the gene matches: 5. This entry belongs to a study of cytotoxic CD8 clonotypes in ibrutinib-treated CLL. The overall study: Response samples came after a median roughly twelve months of treatment, range 6 to 36.

Measured with immunoSEQ multiplex PCR; TCRdb has only the in-frame clones, and not every one. Of 160,000 or so clones in the sample, about 84% were seen once. Sequences were derived from PBMCs, sampled after 24 months of ibrutinib treatment. This chain connects TRBV4-1 to TRBJ1-2; TRBD1 matches 9 bases. The clonotype originates from a human donor with chronic lymphocytic leukemia. The CDR3, as DNA: TGCGCCAGCAGCCAAGGGACAGGGGTAGGAGGCTACACCTTC. Translation gives CASSQGTGVGGYTF.